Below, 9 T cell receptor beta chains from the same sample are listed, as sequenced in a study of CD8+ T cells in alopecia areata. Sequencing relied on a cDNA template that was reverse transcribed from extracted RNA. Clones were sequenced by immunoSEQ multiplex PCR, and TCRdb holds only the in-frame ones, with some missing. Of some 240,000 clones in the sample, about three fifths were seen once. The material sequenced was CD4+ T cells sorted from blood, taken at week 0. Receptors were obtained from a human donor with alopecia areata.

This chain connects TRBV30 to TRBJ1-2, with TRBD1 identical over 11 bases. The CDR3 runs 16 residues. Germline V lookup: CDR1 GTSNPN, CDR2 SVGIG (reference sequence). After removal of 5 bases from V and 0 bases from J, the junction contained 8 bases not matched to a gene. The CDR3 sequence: CAWGFVGQGANYGYTF. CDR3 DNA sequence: TGTGCCTGGGGCTTTGTGGGACAGGGGGCTAACTATGGCTACACCTTC.

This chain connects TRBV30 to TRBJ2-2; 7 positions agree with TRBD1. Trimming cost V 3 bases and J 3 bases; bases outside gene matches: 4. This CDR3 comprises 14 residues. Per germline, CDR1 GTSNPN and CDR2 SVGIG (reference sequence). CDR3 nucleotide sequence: TGTGCCTGGAGGGGACAGAGCTACACCGGGGAGCTGTTTTTT. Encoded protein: CAWRGQSYTGELFF. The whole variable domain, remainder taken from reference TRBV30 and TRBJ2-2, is SQTIHQWPATLVQPVGSPLSLECTVEGTSNPNLYWYRQAAGRGLQLLFYSVGIGQISSEVPQNLSASRPQDRQFILSSKKLLLSDSGFYLCAWRGQSYTGELFFGEGSRLTVL.

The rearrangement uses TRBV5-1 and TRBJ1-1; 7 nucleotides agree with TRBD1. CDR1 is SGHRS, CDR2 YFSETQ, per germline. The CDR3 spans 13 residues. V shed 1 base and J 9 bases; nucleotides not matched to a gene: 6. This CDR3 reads CASSLSTGDQAFF. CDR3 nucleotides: TGCGCCAGCAGCTTGTCTACAGGGGATCAAGCTTTCTTT.

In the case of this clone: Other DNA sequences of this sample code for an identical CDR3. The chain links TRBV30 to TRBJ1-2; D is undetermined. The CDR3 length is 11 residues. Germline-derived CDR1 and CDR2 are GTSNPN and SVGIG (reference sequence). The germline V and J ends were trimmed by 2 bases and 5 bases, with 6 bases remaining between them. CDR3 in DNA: TGTGCCTGGAGTAGGCAGTATGGCTACACCTTC. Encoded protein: CAWSRQYGYTF.

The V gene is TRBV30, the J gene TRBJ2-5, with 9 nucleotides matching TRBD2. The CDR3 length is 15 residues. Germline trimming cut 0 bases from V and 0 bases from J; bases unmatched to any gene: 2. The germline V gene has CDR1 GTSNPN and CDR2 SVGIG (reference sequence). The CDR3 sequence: CAWSVASGNQETQYF. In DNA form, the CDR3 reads TGTGCCTGGAGTGTGGCTAGCGGGAACCAAGAGACCCAGTACTTC.

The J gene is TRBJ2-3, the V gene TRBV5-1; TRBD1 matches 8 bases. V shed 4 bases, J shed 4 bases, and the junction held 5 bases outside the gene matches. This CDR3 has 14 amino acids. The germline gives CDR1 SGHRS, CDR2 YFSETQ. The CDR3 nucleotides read TGCGCCAGCAGCCCAGGGGGCTGGGCAGATACGCAGTATTTT. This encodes CASSPGGWADTQYF.

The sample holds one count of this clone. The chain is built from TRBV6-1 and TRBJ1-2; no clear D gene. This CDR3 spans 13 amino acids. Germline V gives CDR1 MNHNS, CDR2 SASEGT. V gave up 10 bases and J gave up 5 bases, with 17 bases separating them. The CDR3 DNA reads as TGTGCCATCTACTACCGGGCTGAATATGGCTACACCTTC. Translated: CAIYYRAEYGYTF.

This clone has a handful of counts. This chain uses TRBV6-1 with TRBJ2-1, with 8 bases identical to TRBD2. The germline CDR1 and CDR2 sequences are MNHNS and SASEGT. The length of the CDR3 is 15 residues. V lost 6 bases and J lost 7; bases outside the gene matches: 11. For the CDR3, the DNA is TGTGCCAGCAGCTCCGGGACTAGTTTTGGGAATGAGCAGTTCTTC. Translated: CASSSGTSFGNEQFF.

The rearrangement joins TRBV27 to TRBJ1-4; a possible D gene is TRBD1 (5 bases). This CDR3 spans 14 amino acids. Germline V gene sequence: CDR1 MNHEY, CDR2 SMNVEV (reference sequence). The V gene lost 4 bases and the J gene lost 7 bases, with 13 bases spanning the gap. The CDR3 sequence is CASSSAGRGEKLFF. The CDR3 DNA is TGTGCCAGCAGTTCAGCGGGGCGGGGTGAAAAACTGTTTTTT.